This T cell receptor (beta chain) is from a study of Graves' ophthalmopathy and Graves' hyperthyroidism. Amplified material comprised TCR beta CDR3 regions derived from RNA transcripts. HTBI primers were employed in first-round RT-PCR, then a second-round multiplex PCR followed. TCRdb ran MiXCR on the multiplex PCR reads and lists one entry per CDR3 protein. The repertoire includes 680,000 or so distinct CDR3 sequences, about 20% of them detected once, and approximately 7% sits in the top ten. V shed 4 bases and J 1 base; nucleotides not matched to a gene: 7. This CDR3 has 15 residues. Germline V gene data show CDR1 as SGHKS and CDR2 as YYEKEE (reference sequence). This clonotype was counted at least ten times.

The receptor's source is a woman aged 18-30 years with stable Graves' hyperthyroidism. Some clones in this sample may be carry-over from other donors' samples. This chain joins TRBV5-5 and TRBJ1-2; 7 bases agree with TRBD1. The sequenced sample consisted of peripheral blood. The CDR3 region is CASSAGGIINYGYTF. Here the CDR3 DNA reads TGTGCCAGCAGCGCAGGGGGGATTATTAACTATGGCTACACCTTC.